Presented here are 10 T cell receptor beta chains from one specimen sequenced in a study of T cell clonality in common variable immunodeficiency. Produced via immunoSEQ multiplex PCR; TCRdb's table is partial and in-frame only. The sample shows about 31,000 clones, no singletons; the ten largest hold around 6.9%. These receptors' antigens are unknown. Notes on the study in general: Fewer deletions and N-nucleotide insertions were reportedly seen in common variable immunodeficiency TCR beta sequences.

The source material was peripheral blood mononuclear cells. The source is a human donor with common variable immunodeficiency.

This clone has ten or more counts. Sequencing ends 3 residues short of the CDR3 end; the germline J gene provides the rest. The genes are TRBV30 and TRBJ2-3, with a possible D match to TRBD1 (6 bases). This CDR3 is 15 amino acids long. Trimming left V 0 bases short and J 8 bases short, with 18 bases between. Germline V gives CDR1 GTSNPN, CDR2 SVGIG (reference sequence). The CDR3 is CAWSVLGGDASTQYF. The sequenced part of the CDR3 DNA is TGTGCCTGGAGTGTACTTGGGGGCGATGCTTCTACG.

About this clone itself: The CDR3 goes on 3 residues after the read ends, and that part is filled in from the germline J gene. The chain combines TRBV2 with TRBJ1-2, with 7 bases identical to TRBD1. Germline lookup yields CDR1 SNHLY and CDR2 FYNNEI. The V segment lost 8 bases and the J segment 3 bases; nucleotides outside the gene matches: 6. The CDR3 loop spans 13 amino acids. CDR3 DNA (partial): TGTGCCAGCTCACCCGACAGGGACTATGGC. It translates to CASSPDRDYG. The whole CDR3 sequence reads CASSPDRDYGYTF.

Comments on this clone: The read ends 3 residues before the CDR3 terminus; that terminus is restored from the germline J gene. This chain links TRBV7-9 with TRBJ2-5, with TRBD1 identical over 7 bases. Per germline, CDR1 SEHNR and CDR2 FQNEAQ (reference sequence). The CDR3 runs to 14 residues. The trim removed 5 bases at V and 5 bases at J, leaving 8 bases unmatched. The sequenced CDR3 bases are TGTGCCAGCAGCCATTCAGGGGGTGGTGAGACC. This translates into CASSHSGGGET. The whole CDR3 protein reads CASSHSGGGETQYF.

This clone was seen more than once but under ten times. The read is 3 residues too short to cover the CDR3 end, so that end is filled in from the germline J gene. The V call is TRBV29-1, the J call TRBJ2-1; D is possibly TRBD2 (5 bases). The CDR3 contains 14 residues. Germline V gene lookup returns CDR1 SQVTM and CDR2 ANQGSEA. The germline V and J ends were trimmed by 6 bases and 3 bases, with 15 bases remaining between them. CDR3 DNA (partial): TGCAGCGTGAAGCGGCCGCTAATCTACAATGAG. This codes for CSVKRPLIYNE. The CDR3 reads in full as CSVKRPLIYNEQFF.

Here the CDR3 reads CASSDRSHWDNEQFF. Incomplete CDR3 DNA: TGTGCCAGCAGTGACAGGAGCCACTGGGACAATGAG. The chain couples TRBV6-2 or TRBV6-3 to TRBJ2-1; a possible D gene is TRBD1 (6 bases). The observed sequence ends 3 residues before the CDR3 terminus, with the missing tail filled in from the germline J gene. Germline CDR1 and CDR2: MNHEY and SVGEGT. Trimming cost V 5 bases and J 5 bases, with 16 bases left between them. This CDR3 is 15 amino acids long.

CDR3 DNA, as far as it was read: TGTGCCAGTAGTACCAGACAGGGGAACAAGCAGACC. Amino acid sequence: CASSTRQGNKQT. The whole CDR3 reads CASSTRQGNKQTQYF. V is TRBV19 and J is TRBJ2-5, with 8 bases that match TRBD1. The CDR3 end falls 3 residues outside the read, so it is completed with the germline J gene. The V gene's germline CDR1 is LNHDA and CDR2 SQIVND (reference sequence). The CDR3 has 15 amino acids. With V trimmed by 4 bases and J by 6 bases, 10 bases remained unmatched.

The table lists this clone with many counts. CDR3 bases read: TGTGCCAGCAGCATTGGGACTTTCACAGATACG. Translation: CASSIGTFTDT. The CDR3 as a whole reads CASSIGTFTDTQYF. The genes are TRBV5-5 and TRBJ2-3; weak D call: TRBD2 (6 bases). The read finishes 3 residues shy of the CDR3 end, and the germline J gene is used to complete it. Between the trimmed V and J ends, which lost 4 bases and 2 bases, there was a span of 11 bases. Germline CDR1 and CDR2: SGHKS and YYEKEE (reference sequence). The CDR3 loop spans 14 amino acids. Full variable domain (missing parts from reference TRBV5-5 and TRBJ2-3): DAGVTQSPTHLIKTRGQQVTLRCSPISGHKSVSWYQQVLGQGPQFIFQYYEKEERGRGNFPDRFSARQFPNYSSELNVNALLLGDSALYLCASSIGTFTDTQYFGPGTRLTVL.

As to this clone: The read ends 3 residues early relative to the CDR3; the germline J gene fills the gap. This chain joins TRBV18 and TRBJ1-2; D not certain. The CDR3 sequence is 15 residues long. The germline V gene encodes CDR1 KGHSH and CDR2 LQKENI. Trimming removed 3 bases from V and 1 base from J, with 12 bases in between. CDR3 DNA, as far as it was read: TGTGCCAGCTCACCCCCTATACAGATTAACTATGGC. Translation: CASSPPIQINYG. In full, the CDR3 reads CASSPPIQINYGYTF.

This clone was counted a few times. The sequenced fragment ends 3 residues before the CDR3 boundary, so the rest is inferred from the germline J gene. This chain joins TRBV18 and TRBJ2-6; a possible D gene is TRBD2 (6 bases). V dropped 5 bases and J dropped 0 bases, with 11 bases sitting between them. Germline values: CDR1 KGHSH, CDR2 LQKENI. The CDR3 consists of 16 residues. CDR3 DNA, as far as it was read: TGTGCCAGCTCATCCGGGACTCTCTCTGGGGCCAACGTC. Amino acids: CASSSGTLSGANV. The full CDR3 protein reads CASSSGTLSGANVLTF.

Details on this clone: The CDR3 is cut off 3 residues early in the read; its end comes from the germline J gene. The V and J genes are TRBV7-6 and TRBJ2-1, with TRBD2 matching 9 bases. With V trimmed by 5 bases and J by 3 bases, 8 bases remained unmatched. CDR1 and CDR2 from the germline V gene are SGHVS and FNYEAQ. CDR3 size: 16 residues. This CDR3 is CASSGGLAGNYNEQFF. The CDR3 bases that were read are TGTGCCAGCAGCGGGGGACTAGCAGGAAACTACAATGAG.